One sample yielded the 5 T cell receptor beta chains listed below, sequenced in a study of blood T cells in healthy people across ages. A second PCR, run for roughly 7 to 11 cycles, used a sample-barcoded 5' primer plus a J-beta primer mix. Using its own MiXCR run on the 5' RACE reads, TCRdb lists one record per CDR3 protein. Here the sample spans around 1,000,000 distinct CDR3 sequences, 20% to 25% being singletons. This sample was shared with a second study, whose subject was T cells of mothers and their children.

Sequencing was carried out using blood. The receptors derive from a girl between 2 and 10 years old in good health.

The chain carries TRBV19 and TRBJ2-1; 8 nucleotides agree with TRBD1. Trimming at V came to 6 bases and at J to 4 bases, leaving 5 bases not matched to a gene. The CDR3 is 14 amino acids. Germline V gene lookup returns CDR1 LNHDA and CDR2 SQIVND (reference sequence). The CDR3 DNA sequence: TGTGCCAGTAGCCAGGGGGCAGGATACAATGAGCAGTTCTTC. Its protein is CASSQGAGYNEQFF.

This clonotype was recorded a few times. This chain links TRBV27 with TRBJ2-1, with 9 bases aligning to TRBD2. The V segment lost 10 bases and the J segment 6 bases; nucleotides outside the gene matches: 10. CDR1 is MNHEY, CDR2 SMNVEV, per germline (reference sequence). The CDR3 has 14 amino acids. CDR3 sequence: CATFPLAGFNEQFF. DNA of the CDR3: TGTGCCACTTTCCCCCTAGCGGGATTCAATGAGCAGTTCTTC.

This clonotype was found a few times. The rearrangement joins TRBV7-9 to TRBJ2-5; TRBD2 matches at 13 bases. The DNA end is a closer match to TRBJ2-7, so the J assignment may be wrong. There are 17 residues in the CDR3. CDR1 and CDR2 (germline): SEHNR, FQNEAQ (reference sequence). Written as DNA, the CDR3 is TGTGCCAGCAGCTTAGCCGGACTAGCGGGGGCTCCCTACGAGCAGTACTTC. It specifies CASSLAGLAGAPYEQYF.

This clonotype was observed a handful of times. A junction boundary mismatches the germline segment, possibly from a read error. This chain links TRBV5-1 with TRBJ2-3; 11 nucleotides align to TRBD2. This CDR3 is 14 amino acids long. Germline CDR1 reads SGHRS; CDR2 reads YFSETQ. CDR3 nucleotide sequence: TGTGCCAGCAGCCTAGGGACTAGCGGAGATACGCAGTATTTT. Its translation is CASSLGTSGDTQYF.

This clonotype was detected only a few times. The CDR3 coding sequence is TGTGCCAGCAGTGTGTCGGACAGGGGGATCACCGGGGAGCTGTTTTTT. Its translation: CASSVSDRGITGELFF. The J gene is TRBJ2-2, the V gene TRBV6-4; TRBD1 agrees at 10 bases. With V trimmed by 4 bases and J by 4 bases, 6 bases remained unmatched. Germline V lookup: CDR1 MRHNA, CDR2 SNTAGT. The length of the CDR3 is 16 residues.